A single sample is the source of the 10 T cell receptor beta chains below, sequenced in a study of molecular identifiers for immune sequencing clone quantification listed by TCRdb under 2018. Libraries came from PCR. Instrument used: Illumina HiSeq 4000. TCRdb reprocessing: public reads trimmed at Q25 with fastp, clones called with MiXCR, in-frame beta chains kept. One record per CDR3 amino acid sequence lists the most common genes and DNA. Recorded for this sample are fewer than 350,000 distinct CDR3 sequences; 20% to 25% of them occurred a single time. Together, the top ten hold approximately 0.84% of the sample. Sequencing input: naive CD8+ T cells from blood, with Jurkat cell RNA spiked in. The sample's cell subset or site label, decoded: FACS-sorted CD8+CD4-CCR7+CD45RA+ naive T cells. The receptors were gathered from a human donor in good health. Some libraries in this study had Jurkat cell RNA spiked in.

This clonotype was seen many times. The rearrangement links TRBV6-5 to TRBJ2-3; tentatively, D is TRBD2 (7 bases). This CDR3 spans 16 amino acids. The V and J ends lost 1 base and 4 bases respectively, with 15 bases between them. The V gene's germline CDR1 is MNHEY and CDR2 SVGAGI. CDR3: CASSYLGGGPSDTQYF. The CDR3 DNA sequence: TGTGCCAGCAGTTACTTGGGGGGGGGGCCGTCAGATACGCAGTATTTT.

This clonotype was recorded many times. CDR3 bases: TGTGCCAGCAGCCGGACAGCGAACACTGAAGCTTTCTTT. It specifies CASSRTANTEAFF. This rearrangement joins TRBV7-9 to TRBJ1-1; weak D call: TRBD1 (6 bases). CDR1 and CDR2 (germline): SEHNR, FQNEAQ (reference sequence). V was cut by 5 bases and J by 1 base, with 8 bases left in between. The CDR3 has 13 residues.

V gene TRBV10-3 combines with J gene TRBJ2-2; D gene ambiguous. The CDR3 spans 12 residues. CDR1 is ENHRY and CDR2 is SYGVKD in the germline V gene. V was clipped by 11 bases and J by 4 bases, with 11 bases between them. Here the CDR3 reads CAVKDGTGELFF. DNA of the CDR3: TGTGCCGTAAAGGATGGCACCGGGGAGCTGTTTTTT.

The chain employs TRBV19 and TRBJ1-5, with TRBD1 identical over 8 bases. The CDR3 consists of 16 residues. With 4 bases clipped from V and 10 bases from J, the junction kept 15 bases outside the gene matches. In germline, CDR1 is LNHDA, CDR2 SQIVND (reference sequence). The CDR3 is CASSSHETGAKDPQHF. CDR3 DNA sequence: TGTGCCAGTAGTAGCCACGAGACAGGGGCGAAGGATCCCCAGCATTTT.

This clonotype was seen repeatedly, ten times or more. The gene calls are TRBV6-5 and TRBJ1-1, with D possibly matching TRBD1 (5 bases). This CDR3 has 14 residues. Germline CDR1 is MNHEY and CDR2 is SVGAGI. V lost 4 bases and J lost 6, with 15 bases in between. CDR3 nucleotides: TGTGCCAGCAGTTTAGAAGGCTTGACAGCTGAAGCTTTCTTT. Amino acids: CASSLEGLTAEAFF.

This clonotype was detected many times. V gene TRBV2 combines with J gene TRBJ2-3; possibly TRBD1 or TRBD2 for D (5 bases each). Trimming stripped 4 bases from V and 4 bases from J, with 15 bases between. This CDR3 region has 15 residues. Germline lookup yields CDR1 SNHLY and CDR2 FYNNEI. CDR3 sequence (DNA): TGTGCCAGCAGTGGTCCCTCGATGGGGGCAGATACGCAGTATTTT. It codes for CASSGPSMGADTQYF.

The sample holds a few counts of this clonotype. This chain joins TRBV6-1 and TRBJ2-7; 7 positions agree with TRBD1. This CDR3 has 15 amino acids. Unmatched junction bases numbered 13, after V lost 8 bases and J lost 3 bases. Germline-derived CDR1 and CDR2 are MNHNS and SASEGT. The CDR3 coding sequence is TGTGCCAGCTCGGGACAGCGGTATAGTAGCTACGAGCAGTACTTC. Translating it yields CASSGQRYSSYEQYF.

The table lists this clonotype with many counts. CDR3 protein: CASSQERAEYEQYF. The DNA of the CDR3 is TGCGCCAGCAGCCAAGAGAGGGCCGAATACGAGCAGTACTTC. The chain carries TRBV4-3 and TRBJ2-7; weak D call: TRBD2 (5 bases). Germline lookup yields CDR1 LGHNA and CDR2 YSLEER. Trimming stripped 0 bases from V and 4 bases from J, with 10 bases between. The CDR3 is 14 residues long.

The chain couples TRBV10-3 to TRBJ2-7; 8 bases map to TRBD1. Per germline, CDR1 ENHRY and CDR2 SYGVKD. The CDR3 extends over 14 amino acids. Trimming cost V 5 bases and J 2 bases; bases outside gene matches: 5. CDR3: CAISPGQVAYEQYF. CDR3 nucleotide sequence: TGTGCCATCAGTCCGGGACAGGTGGCCTACGAGCAGTACTTC.

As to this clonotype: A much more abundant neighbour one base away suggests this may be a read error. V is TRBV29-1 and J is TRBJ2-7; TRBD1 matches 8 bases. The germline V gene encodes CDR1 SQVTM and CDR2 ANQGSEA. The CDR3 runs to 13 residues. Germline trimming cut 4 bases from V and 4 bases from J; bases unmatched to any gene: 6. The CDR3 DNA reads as TGCAGCGTTGGTGGCAACAGGGGGTACGAGCAGTACTTC. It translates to CSVGGNRGYEQYF.